This T cell receptor (beta chain) came from a study of blood T cell repertoires in COVID-19. Overall study: PBMCs, B-cell-depleted T cells, or T cells provided the cDNA or gDNA that made up the material.

This clone has just one count. As originally analysed: It was from reference gene primer amplification that nucleated cell counts were estimated. Profiled with immunoSEQ multiplex PCR; TCRdb holds only in-frame clones, not every one. The D gene and trimming were derived from the DNA, and the V and J assignments and clone size from that table. The table records roughly 50,000 clones, 90% to 95% of them present only once. Sequencing was performed on peripheral blood. This TCR was recovered from a man aged 50 to 59 with acute or convalescent COVID-19.

CDR3 amino acids: CASSLGTGVNLGYTF. CDR3 DNA sequence: TGTGCCAGCAGCTTGGGGACAGGGGTGAATTTGGGCTACACCTTC. The J gene is TRBJ1-2, the V gene TRBV5-4; TRBD1 matches at 9 bases. Germline values: CDR1 SGHNT, CDR2 YYREEE (reference sequence). V was pared by 0 bases and J by 8 bases, with 8 bases of the junction left unmatched. The CDR3 sequence is 15 residues long.